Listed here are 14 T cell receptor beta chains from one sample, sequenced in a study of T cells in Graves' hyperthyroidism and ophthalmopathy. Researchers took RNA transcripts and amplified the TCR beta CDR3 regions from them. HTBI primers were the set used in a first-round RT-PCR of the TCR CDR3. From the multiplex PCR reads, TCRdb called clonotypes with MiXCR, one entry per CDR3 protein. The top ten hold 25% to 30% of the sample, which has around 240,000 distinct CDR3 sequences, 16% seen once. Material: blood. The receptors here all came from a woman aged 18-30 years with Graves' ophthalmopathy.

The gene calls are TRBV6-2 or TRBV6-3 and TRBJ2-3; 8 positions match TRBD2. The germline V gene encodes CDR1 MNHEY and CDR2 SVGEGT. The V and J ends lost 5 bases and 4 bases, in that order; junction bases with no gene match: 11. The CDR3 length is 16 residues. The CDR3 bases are TGTGCCAGCAGTCAAACTAGCGGCACGGGTCCAGATACGCAGTATTTT. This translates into CASSQTSGTGPDTQYF.

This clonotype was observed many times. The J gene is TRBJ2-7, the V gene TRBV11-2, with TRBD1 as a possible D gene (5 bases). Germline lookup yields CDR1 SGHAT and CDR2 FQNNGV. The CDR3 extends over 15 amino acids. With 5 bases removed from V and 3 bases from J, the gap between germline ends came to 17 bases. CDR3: CASSPGPGSIYEQYF. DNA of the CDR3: TGTGCCAGCAGCCCTGGGCCAGGGTCCATCTACGAGCAGTACTTC. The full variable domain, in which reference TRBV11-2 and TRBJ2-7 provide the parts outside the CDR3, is EAGVAQSPRYKIIEKRQSVAFWCNPISGHATLYWYQQILGQGPKLLIQFQNNGVVDDSQLPKDRFSAERLKGVDSTLKIQPAKLEDSAVYLCASSPGPGSIYEQYFGPGTRLTVT.

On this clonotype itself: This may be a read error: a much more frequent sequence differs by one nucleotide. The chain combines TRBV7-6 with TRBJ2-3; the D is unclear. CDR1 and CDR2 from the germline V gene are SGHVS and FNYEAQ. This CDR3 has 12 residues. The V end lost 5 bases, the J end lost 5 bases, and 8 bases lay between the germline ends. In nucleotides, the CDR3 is TGTGCCAGCAGCCATGTCATAGATACGCAGTATTTT. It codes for CASSHVIDTQYF. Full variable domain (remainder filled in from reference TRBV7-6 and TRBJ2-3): GAGVSQSPRYKVTKRGQDVALRCDPISGHVSLYWYRQALGQGPEFLTYFNYEAQQDKSGLPNDRFSAERPEGSISTLTIQRTEQRDSAMYRCASSHVIDTQYFGPGTRLTVL.

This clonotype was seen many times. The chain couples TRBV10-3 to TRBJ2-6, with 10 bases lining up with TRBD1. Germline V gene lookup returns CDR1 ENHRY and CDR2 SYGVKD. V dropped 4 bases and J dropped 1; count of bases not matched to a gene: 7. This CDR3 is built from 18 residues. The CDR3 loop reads CAISAPGQGFSGANVLTF. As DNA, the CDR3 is TGTGCCATCAGTGCCCCGGGACAGGGGTTTTCTGGGGCCAACGTCCTGACTTTC.

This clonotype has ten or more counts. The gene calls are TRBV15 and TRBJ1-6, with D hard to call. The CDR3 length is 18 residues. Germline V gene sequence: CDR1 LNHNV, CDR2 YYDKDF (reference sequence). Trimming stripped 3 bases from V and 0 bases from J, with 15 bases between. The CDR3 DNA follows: TGTGCCACCAGCAGGACCGGGCCACTAAGCTCCTATAATTCACCCCTCCACTTT. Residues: CATSRTGPLSSYNSPLHF.

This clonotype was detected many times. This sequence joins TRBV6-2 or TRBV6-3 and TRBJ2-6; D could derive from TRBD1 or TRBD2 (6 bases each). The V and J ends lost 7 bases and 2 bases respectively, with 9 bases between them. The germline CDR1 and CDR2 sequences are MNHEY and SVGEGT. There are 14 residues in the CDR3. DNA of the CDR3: TGTGCCAGCAAGGAGGGGGCTGGGGCCAACGTCCTGACTTTC. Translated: CASKEGAGANVLTF.

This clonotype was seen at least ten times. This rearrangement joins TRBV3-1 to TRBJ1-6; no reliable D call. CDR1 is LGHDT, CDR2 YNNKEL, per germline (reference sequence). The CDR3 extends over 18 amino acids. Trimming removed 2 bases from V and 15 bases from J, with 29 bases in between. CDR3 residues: CASSQPYNQAGLTHRLHF. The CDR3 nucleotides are TGTGCCAGCAGCCAACCCTATAATCAGGCGGGGTTAACTCATCGCCTCCACTTT.

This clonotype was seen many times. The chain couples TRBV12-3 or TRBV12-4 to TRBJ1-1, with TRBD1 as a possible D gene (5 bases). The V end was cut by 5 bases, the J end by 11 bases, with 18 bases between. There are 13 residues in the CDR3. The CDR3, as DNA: TGTGCCAGCAGTCCCCAGGGAGGGATGATTGCTTTCTTT. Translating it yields CASSPQGGMIAFF.

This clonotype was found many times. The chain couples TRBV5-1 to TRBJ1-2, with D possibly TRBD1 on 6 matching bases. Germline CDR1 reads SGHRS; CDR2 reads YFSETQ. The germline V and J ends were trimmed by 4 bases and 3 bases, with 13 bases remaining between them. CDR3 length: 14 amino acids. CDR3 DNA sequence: TGCGCCAGCAGCGTTTGGGGGGCTGACTATGGCTACACCTTC. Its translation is CASSVWGADYGYTF.

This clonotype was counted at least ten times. The CDR3 here is CASSLVRRRSMNTEAFF. CDR3 in DNA: TGTGCCAGCAGTTTAGTCCGGCGGAGAAGTATGAACACTGAAGCTTTCTTT. The rearrangement joins TRBV12-3 or TRBV12-4 to TRBJ1-1; D not certain. The CDR3 covers 17 residues. V shed 1 base and J shed 0 bases, with 15 bases lying between them.

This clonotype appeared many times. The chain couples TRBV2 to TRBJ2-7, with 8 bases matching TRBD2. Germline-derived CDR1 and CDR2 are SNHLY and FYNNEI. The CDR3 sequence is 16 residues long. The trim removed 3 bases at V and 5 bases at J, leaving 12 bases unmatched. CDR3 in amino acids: CASSEALAGPRHEQYF. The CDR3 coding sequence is TGTGCCAGCAGTGAGGCGTTAGCGGGACCCCGGCACGAGCAGTACTTC.

CDR3 DNA sequence: TGTGCCAGCAGTGAGGGCAGGGGGGCTTCCTCCGGGGAGCTGTTTTTT. Amino acid sequence: CASSEGRGASSGELFF. The V gene is TRBV6-4, the J gene TRBJ2-2, with D perhaps matching TRBD1 (7 bases). The CDR3 loop spans 16 amino acids. Germline-derived CDR1 and CDR2 are MRHNA and SNTAGT. V lost 3 bases to trimming and J lost 6 bases, with 17 bases between them.

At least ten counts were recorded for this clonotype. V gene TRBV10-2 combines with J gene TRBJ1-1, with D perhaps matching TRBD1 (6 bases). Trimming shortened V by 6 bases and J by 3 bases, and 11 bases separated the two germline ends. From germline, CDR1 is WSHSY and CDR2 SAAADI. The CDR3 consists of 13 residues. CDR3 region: CASRAGAHTEAFF. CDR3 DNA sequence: TGCGCCAGCAGAGCAGGGGCGCACACTGAAGCTTTCTTT.

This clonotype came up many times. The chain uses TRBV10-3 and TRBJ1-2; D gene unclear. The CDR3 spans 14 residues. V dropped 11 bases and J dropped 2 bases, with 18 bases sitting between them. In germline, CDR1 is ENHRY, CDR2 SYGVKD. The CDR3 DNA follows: TGTGCCGCCCATCCGGGCCTGGGGAACTATGGCTACACCTTC. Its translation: CAAHPGLGNYGYTF.